The 9 T cell receptor beta chains reported below all come from one sample, sequenced in a study of shared T cell receptors in the human thymus. Assay used: immunoSEQ multiplex PCR; TCRdb lists only in-frame clones, some missing. The table has around 730,000 clones, 80% to 90% seen once. These sequences were also reported in another study, on human thymus T cells.

Sequences were obtained from thymocytes. These receptors all come from a girl in the first two years of life with a congenital heart defect.

The rearrangement joins TRBV4-1 to TRBJ1-5; the D gene is possibly TRBD1 (6 bases). The CDR3 sequence is 17 residues long. The germline V and J ends were trimmed by 1 base and 4 bases, with 17 bases remaining between them. Germline V gives CDR1 MGHRA, CDR2 YSYEKL. In DNA, the CDR3 is TGCGCCAGCAGCCAAGCGGGGGGCAGACAGAGAAATCAGCCCCAGCATTTT. Amino acid sequence: CASSQAGGRQRNQPQHF.

The V gene is TRBV4-3, the J gene TRBJ2-1; 7 bases are shared with TRBD1. V was pared by 1 base and J by 9 bases, with 15 bases of the junction left unmatched. The CDR3 is 17 amino acids. Germline loops: CDR1 LGHNA, CDR2 YSLEER. The chain's CDR3 is CASSQGEHTGVLGEQFF. CDR3 in DNA: TGCGCCAGCAGCCAAGGGGAGCACACAGGGGTGCTAGGTGAGCAGTTCTTC.

This clone has just a few counts. This chain joins TRBV19 and TRBJ2-1; D perhaps matches TRBD1 (6 bases). Germline assignment: CDR1 LNHDA and CDR2 SQIVND (reference sequence). V was cut by 8 bases and J by 8 bases, with 19 bases left in between. This CDR3 is built from 14 residues. This CDR3 reads CASQQGPKFYEQFF. DNA for the CDR3: TGTGCCAGTCAACAGGGTCCCAAGTTCTATGAGCAGTTCTTC.

This sequence joins TRBV4-1 and TRBJ1-2; TRBD1 aligns across 8 bases. CDR3 length equals 15 residues. Per the germline V gene, CDR1 is MGHRA and CDR2 is YSYEKL. V gave up 4 bases and J gave up 2 bases; unmatched junction bases: 6. The CDR3 reads CASSPGQGGNYGYTF. The CDR3 DNA is TGCGCCAGCAGCCCTGGACAGGGTGGGAACTATGGCTACACCTTC.

This chain connects TRBV6-5 to TRBJ2-1; the match to TRBD2 covers 9 bases. Trimming cost V 8 bases and J 7 bases; bases outside gene matches: 12. CDR3 length: 15 residues. Germline V CDR1 and CDR2: MNHEY, SVGAGI. The DNA for the CDR3 is TGTGCCAGCGGGAGGGGGCGGGGGGGGAATAATGAGCAGTTCTTC. It codes for CASGRGRGGNNEQFF.

The chain is built from TRBV2 and TRBJ1-3; D gene unclear. The length of the CDR3 is 16 residues. Trimming removed 4 bases from V and 0 bases from J, with 13 bases in between. Looked up from germline, CDR1 is SNHLY and CDR2 is FYNNEI. CDR3 protein: CASSGPNVYSGNTIYF. CDR3 coding DNA: TGTGCCAGCAGTGGCCCTAACGTCTACTCTGGAAACACCATATATTTT.

The chain combines TRBV28 with TRBJ2-5; D uncertain. Germline assignment: CDR1 MDHEN and CDR2 SYDVKM. The CDR3 is made up of 14 amino acids. V was pared by 4 bases and J by 5 bases, with 14 bases between. The CDR3 loop reads CASSCHSGRETQYF. As DNA, the CDR3 is TGTGCCAGCAGTTGTCACAGTGGCCGGGAGACCCAGTACTTC.

This chain connects TRBV20-1 to TRBJ1-1; TRBD1 agrees at 7 bases. Germline lookup yields CDR1 DFQATT and CDR2 SNEGSKA (reference sequence). The J segment lost 12 bases and the V segment lost 6 bases, leaving 10 bases of the junction unmatched. CDR3 length: 11 amino acids. CDR3 sequence: CSAPPRQGPFF. Here the CDR3 DNA reads TGCAGTGCCCCTCCGAGACAGGGACCTTTCTTT.

V gene TRBV18 combines with J gene TRBJ2-7; D perhaps matches TRBD1 (5 bases). With 5 bases removed from V and 6 bases from J, the gap between germline ends came to 14 bases. The CDR3 totals 13 residues. In germline, CDR1 is KGHSH, CDR2 LQKENI. CDR3 protein: CASSSTALGEQYF. The CDR3 DNA reads TGTGCCAGCTCATCGACAGCCCTCGGCGAGCAGTACTTC.